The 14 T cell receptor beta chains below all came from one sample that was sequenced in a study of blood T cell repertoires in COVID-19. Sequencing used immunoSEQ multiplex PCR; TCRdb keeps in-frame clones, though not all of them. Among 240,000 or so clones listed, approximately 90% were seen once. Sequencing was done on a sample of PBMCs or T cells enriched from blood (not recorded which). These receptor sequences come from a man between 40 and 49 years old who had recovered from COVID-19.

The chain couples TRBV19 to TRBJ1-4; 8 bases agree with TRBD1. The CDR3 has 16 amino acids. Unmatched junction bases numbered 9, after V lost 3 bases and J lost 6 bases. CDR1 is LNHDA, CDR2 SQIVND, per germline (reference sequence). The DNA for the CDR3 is TGTGCCAGTAGTATGGACAGGGTCAAGCCCTATGAAAAACTGTTTTTT. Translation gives CASSMDRVKPYEKLFF.

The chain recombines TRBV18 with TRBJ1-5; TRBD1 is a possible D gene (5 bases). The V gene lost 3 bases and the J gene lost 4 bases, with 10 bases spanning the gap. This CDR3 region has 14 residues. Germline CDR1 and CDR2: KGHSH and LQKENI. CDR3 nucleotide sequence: TGTGCCAGCTCACCGACAGACCAGAATCAGCCCCAGCATTTT. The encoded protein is CASSPTDQNQPQHF. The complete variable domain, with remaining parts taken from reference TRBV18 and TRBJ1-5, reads NAGVMQNPRHLVRRRGQEARLRCSPMKGHSHVYWYRQLPEEGLKFMVYLQKENIIDESGMPKERFSAEFPKEGPSILRIQQVVRGDSAAYFCASSPTDQNQPQHFGDGTRLSIL.

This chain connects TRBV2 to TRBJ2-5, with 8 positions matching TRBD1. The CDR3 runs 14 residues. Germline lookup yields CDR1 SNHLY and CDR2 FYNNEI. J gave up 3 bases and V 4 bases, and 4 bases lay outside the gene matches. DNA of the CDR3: TGTGCCAGCAGTGGACAGGGGCGAGAAGAGACCCAGTACTTC. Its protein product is CASSGQGREETQYF.

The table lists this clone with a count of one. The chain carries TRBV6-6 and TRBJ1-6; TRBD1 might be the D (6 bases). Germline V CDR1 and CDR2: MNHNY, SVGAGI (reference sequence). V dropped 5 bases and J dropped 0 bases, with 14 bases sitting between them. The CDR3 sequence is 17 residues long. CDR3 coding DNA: TGTGCCAGCAGTCCCTGGACAGCTAGCTCCTATAATTCACCCCTCCACTTT. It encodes CASSPWTASSYNSPLHF.

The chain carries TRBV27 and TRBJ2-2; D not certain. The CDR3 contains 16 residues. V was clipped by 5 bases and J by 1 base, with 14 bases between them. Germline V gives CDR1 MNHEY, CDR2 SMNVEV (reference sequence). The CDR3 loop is CASSKWQTKNTGELFF. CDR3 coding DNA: TGTGCCAGCAGTAAGTGGCAGACAAAGAACACCGGGGAGCTGTTTTTT.

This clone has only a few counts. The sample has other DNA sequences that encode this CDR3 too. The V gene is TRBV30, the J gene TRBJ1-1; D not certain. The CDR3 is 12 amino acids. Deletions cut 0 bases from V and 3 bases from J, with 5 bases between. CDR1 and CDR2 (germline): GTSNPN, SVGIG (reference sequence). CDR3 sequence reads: CAWSVSYTEAFF. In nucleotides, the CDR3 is TGTGCCTGGAGTGTTTCTTACACTGAAGCTTTCTTT.

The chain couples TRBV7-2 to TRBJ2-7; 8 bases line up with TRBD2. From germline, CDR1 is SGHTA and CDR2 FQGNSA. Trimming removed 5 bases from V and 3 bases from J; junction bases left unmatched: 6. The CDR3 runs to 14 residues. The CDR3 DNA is TGTGCCAGCAGCCTGACTAGCGTAAACTACGAGCAGTACTTC. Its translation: CASSLTSVNYEQYF.

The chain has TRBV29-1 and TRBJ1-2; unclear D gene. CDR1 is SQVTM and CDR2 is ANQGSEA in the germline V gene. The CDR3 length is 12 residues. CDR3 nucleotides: TGCAGTGAGCAGGAAGCTAACTATGGCTACACCTTC. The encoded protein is CSEQEANYGYTF. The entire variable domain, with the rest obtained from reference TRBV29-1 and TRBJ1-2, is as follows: SAVISQKPSRDICQRGTSLTIQCQVDSQVTMMFWYRQQPGQSLTLIATANQGSEATYESGFVIDKFPISRPNLTFSTLTVSNMSPEDSSIYLCSEQEANYGYTFGSGTRLTVV.

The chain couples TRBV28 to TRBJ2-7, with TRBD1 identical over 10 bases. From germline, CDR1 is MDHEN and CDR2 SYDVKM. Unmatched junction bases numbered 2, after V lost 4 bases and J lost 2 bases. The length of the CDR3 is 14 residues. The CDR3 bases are TGTGCCAGCAGTTCCGGGACAGGGGCCTACGAGCAGTACTTC. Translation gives CASSSGTGAYEQYF.

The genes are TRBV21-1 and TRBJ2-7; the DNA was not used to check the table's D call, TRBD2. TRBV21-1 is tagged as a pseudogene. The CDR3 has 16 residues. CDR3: CASSAQIGRPLAEQYF. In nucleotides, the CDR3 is TGTGCCAGCAGCGCGCAAATCGGGAGGCCCCTAGCCGAGCAGTACTTC.

The CDR3 nucleotides read TGTGCCAGCTGGGGACAGGGGATTTATGGCTACACCTTC. Translation: CASWGQGIYGYTF. The chain carries TRBV5-4 and TRBJ1-2; 10 positions agree with TRBD1. Germline V lookup: CDR1 SGHNT, CDR2 YYREEE (reference sequence). The J segment lost 5 bases and the V segment lost 7 bases, leaving 5 bases of the junction unmatched. The CDR3 is made up of 13 amino acids.

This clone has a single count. DNA of the CDR3: TGTGCCAGCAGCCCCGGGAGCGGGAGGGCCGGAGAGACCCAGTACTTC. It yields the protein CASSPGSGRAGETQYF. The chain recombines TRBV3-1 (or the pseudogene TRBV3-2) with TRBJ2-5; the match to TRBD2 covers 10 bases. Trimming removed 4 bases from V and 4 bases from J; junction bases left unmatched: 9. Germline CDR1 is LGHDT and CDR2 is YNNKEL (reference sequence). The CDR3 has 16 amino acids.

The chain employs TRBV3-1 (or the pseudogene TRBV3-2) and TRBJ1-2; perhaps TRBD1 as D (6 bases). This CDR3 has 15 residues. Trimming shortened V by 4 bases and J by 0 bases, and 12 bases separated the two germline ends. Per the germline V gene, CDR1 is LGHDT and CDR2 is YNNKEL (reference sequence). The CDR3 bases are TGTGCCAGCAGCCCCCAGGACAGAACTAACTATGGCTACACCTTC. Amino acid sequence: CASSPQDRTNYGYTF.

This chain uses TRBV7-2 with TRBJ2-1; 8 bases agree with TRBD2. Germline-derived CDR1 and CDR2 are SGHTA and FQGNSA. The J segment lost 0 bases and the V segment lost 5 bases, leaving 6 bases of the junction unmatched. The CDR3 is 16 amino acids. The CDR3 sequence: CASSTIAGSSYNEQFF. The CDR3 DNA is TGTGCCAGCAGCACTATAGCGGGGAGCTCCTACAATGAGCAGTTCTTC.